This T cell receptor beta chain was captured in a study of response to subunit inactivated influenza vaccine. The CDR3 runs 13 residues. In germline, CDR1 is LGHNA, CDR2 YSLEER. V lost 2 bases and J 7 bases, leaving 10 bases between the germline ends. TCRdb processed the RT-PCR reads anew with MiXCR; each CDR3 protein has one entry. Here the sample spans about 800,000 distinct CDR3 sequences, 21% being singletons. This clonotype was sampled from a man between 45 and 60 years old who received an inactivated influenza vaccine. The source material was PBMCs from blood, sampled 4 to 6 days after vaccination. The chain has TRBV4-3 and TRBJ2-3; unclear D gene. CDR3 loop: CASSQTRRNTQYF. The CDR3 DNA sequence: TGCGCCAGCAGCCAAACCCGTCGGAATACGCAGTATTTT.